This T cell receptor beta chain was captured by sequencing in a study of T-cell memory formation after mild COVID-19 (dated by TCRdb to about 2021). Some background on the complete study: TCR sequence clusters from the two donors were largely donor specific. Longitudinal TCRalpha and TCRbeta repertoire sequencing tracked T-cell clones expanding and contracting after mild COVID-19 in a couple of donors. The cohort comprised two young, previously healthy adult volunteers, one female and one male. The full study reports these points: Only two mild cases were covered by the study, and larger cohorts that include severe cases with pre-infection samples were considered necessary. Contracting CD4+ clones were located mainly in the CM and EM memory subsets, whereas CD8+ clones were found to be enriched in EMRA. Balanced CD4/CD8 phenotypes were observed for clones contracting from day 15 to 85, whereas a bias towards CD4+ was observed for a second wave of clones expanding from day 15 to 37. Some responding clones were detected in pre-infection memory, suggesting pre-existing cross-reactive memory T cells joined the SARS-CoV-2 response. Whether the second-wave clones peaking on day 37 were SARS-CoV-2 specific was not confirmed.

Instrument on record: Illumina NovaSeq 6000. TCRalpha and TCRbeta cDNA libraries were built by 5'RACE with constant-segment primers, adding sample barcodes and unique molecular identifiers. RNA was extracted from every sample with Trizol reagent. Library amplification was performed in two PCR steps, and a second sample barcode and Illumina TruSeq adapters were introduced in the second step. Sequencing of libraries was performed on an Illumina NovaSeq with 2 x 150 bp paired-end reads. On the study's bioinformatics: The reads were demultiplexed and collapsed into UMI-guided consensus sequences using migec v1.2.7. Using mixcr v2.1.11, UMI consensuses were aligned to TRA and TRB V and J templates and then assembled into clonotypes. Clonotypes were classified as expanded or contracted when called significant by both edgeR and NoisET, with noise models trained on biological replicates. edgeR calls used a false discovery rate-adjusted p below 0.01 and a log2 fold-change threshold of 1. As an exploratory analysis of dynamics, max-normalized trajectories of the 1000 most abundant clonotypes were examined with PCA combined with hierarchical clustering. The CD4 or CD8 phenotype of responding clones was assigned using the separately sequenced CD4+ and CD8+ repertoires. Clones were called with MiXCR by TCRdb after fastp trimmed the public reads at Q25, and only in-frame beta chains were retained. Merged by CDR3 protein, the rows form single entries marked with the most common genes and DNA. V and J calls and clone size were set by TCRdb, not the authors. The sample table holds about 310,000 distinct CDR3 sequences, of which approximately 16% were seen once. The top ten constitute roughly a fifth of the sample.

PBMCs were isolated by Ficoll-Paque density gradient centrifugation. There are 13 amino acids in the CDR3, from cysteine to phenylalanine inclusive. Here the CDR3 DNA is all that survives: 39 bases in frame from base 1. CDR1 and CDR2 are drawn from the germline V gene: MNHEY, SVGAGI. V sheds 8 bases and J sheds 0 bases, leaving 8 bases between their ends. This clonotype was found once. There is no known antigen for this receptor. Base qualities are not provided; no much larger clone lies one nucleotide away. A solitary read yields weak support. The sample was PBMCs or a T cell subset sorted from them (not recorded which). This clonotype originated in a man in his late teens or twenties who had mild COVID-19 (a few samples of this study predate the infection). The sample titles of this study are shuffled in the database, so cell type and time point are left out; the donor was told from shared clones. The sequence is built from TRBV6-5 and TRBJ1-3, with the D gene call left open. The sequenced DNA: TGTGCCAGCGGCCCGGGCTCTGGAAACACCATATATTTT. The translation is CASGPGSGNTIYF.